Detailed here is one TCR beta chain. Sequenced by immunoSEQ multiplex PCR; TCRdb stores in-frame clones only, minus some. The table lists 60,000 to 65,000 clones, approximately 80% of them singletons, with 5.6% in the top ten. The data stem from a study of blood T cell repertoires in COVID-19. Looking at the study overall: Samples of COVID-19 (acute and convalescent) were obtained from the United States, Italy and Spain.

From germline, CDR1 is DFQATT and CDR2 SNEGSKA (reference sequence). Trimming removed 7 bases from V and 8 bases from J; junction bases left unmatched: 7. The CDR3 spans 11 residues. Material for sequencing was peripheral blood. This receptor was identified in a woman in her fifties or sixties with acute or convalescent COVID-19. The chain employs TRBV20-1 and TRBJ1-2, with TRBD1 matching over 7 bases. CDR3 residues: CSGDSLGGYTF. The CDR3 nucleotides read TGCAGTGGGGACAGCCTGGGGGGCTACACCTTC.